The T cell receptor beta chain described here comes from a study of blood T cells in healthy people across ages. V was shortened by 6 bases and J by 4 bases, with 4 bases between the two germline ends. CDR1 and CDR2 (germline): SNHLY, FYNNEI. The CDR3 runs 10 residues. In terms of origin and age, donors were healthy Caucasian individuals from Russia aged about 6 to 90. Points on this clonotype: No antigen is known for it.

General study results and limits: A greater number of naive CD4+ cells and higher diversity distinguished long-lived donors from aged donors. Changes seen in expanded clonotypes were possibly confounded by donor CMV status left unknown.

Primers used in a second PCR of roughly 6 to 11 cycles were a sample-barcoded 5' primer and a J-beta primer mix. With 12 random nucleotides, a template-switch adaptor tagged each individual cDNA molecule. TCRdb called the 5' RACE reads again in MiXCR, with one record for every CDR3 protein. The table has 450,000 to 700,000 distinct CDR3 sequences, approximately 25% seen once. Sequenced: blood. This chain links TRBV2 with TRBJ2-7; unclear D gene. The sequence derives from a woman between 65 and 79 years old in good health. CDR3 coding DNA: TGTGCCAGCAGGGTATACGAGCAGTACTTC. Protein: CASRVYEQYF.